The 9 T cell receptor beta chains below come from one sample, sequenced in a study of blood T cells in healthy people across ages. With a J-beta primer mix and a sample-barcoded 5' primer, a second PCR ran 7 to 11 cycles. One entry per CDR3 protein, called by TCRdb with MiXCR from the 5' RACE reads. The sample records around 1.7 million distinct CDR3 sequences, 28% being singletons. Material for sequencing was blood. The receptors shown here come from a woman in her twenties or thirties in good health.

This clonotype turned up a few times. CDR3 nucleotide sequence: TGTGCCAGCAGCTCCTCCTCCGGGTCGGGTGATACGCAGTATTTT. Translating gives CASSSSSGSGDTQYF. This chain links TRBV5-4 with TRBJ2-3; no clear D gene. This CDR3 is 15 amino acids long. Trimming took off 3 bases at V and 6 bases at J, with 17 bases between the two ends. The germline CDR1 and CDR2 sequences are SGHNT and YYREEE (reference sequence).

This clonotype turned up a few times. A clone one base away is much larger, so this may be a read error. The chain employs TRBV20-1 and TRBJ2-7, with D perhaps matching TRBD1 (5 bases). The CDR3 spans 11 residues. Germline V CDR1 and CDR2: DFQATT, SNEGSKA (reference sequence). V was shortened by 0 bases and J by 5 bases, with 5 bases between the two germline ends. The DNA for the CDR3 is TGCAGTGCTAGAGAAGGGGACGAGCAGTACTTC. It translates to CSAREGDEQYF.

This clonotype showed up just a few times. The V and J genes are TRBV7-2 and TRBJ2-3, with TRBD2 matching over 9 bases. The V and J ends lost 4 bases and 1 base, in that order; junction bases with no gene match: 3. The CDR3 contains 15 residues. Germline V CDR1 and CDR2: SGHTA, FQGNSA. CDR3 protein: CASSYRTSGTDTQYF. The CDR3 DNA sequence: TGTGCCAGCAGCTACCGGACTAGCGGCACAGATACGCAGTATTTT.

This rearrangement joins TRBV30 to TRBJ1-4; D not resolved. Germline assignment: CDR1 GTSNPN and CDR2 SVGIG (reference sequence). CDR3 length: 14 amino acids. The ends were cut back, 0 bases at V and 8 bases at J, with 13 bases in the middle. The CDR3 loop is CAWSVGLTGEKLFF. In DNA form, the CDR3 reads TGTGCCTGGAGTGTCGGCTTAACGGGAGAAAAACTGTTTTTT.

The genes are TRBV7-2 and TRBJ1-6, with D unresolved. The germline gives CDR1 SGHTA, CDR2 FQGNSA. Trimming took 8 bases from V and 3 from J, leaving 11 bases between them. The length of the CDR3 is 14 residues. The CDR3 bases are TGTGCCAGCCGAGAATCCCGCTATAATTCACCCCTCCACTTT. Protein product: CASRESRYNSPLHF.

Only a few counts were recorded for this clonotype. DNA for the CDR3: TGTGCCAGCTCACTACTGAGCAGGGTTGGAGACTACAATGAGCAGTTCTTC. Residues: CASSLLSRVGDYNEQFF. The rearrangement joins TRBV18 to TRBJ2-1; D possibly corresponds to TRBD1 (5 bases). Germline-derived CDR1 and CDR2 are KGHSH and LQKENI. V lost 4 bases and J 3 bases, leaving 19 bases between the germline ends. The CDR3 extends over 17 amino acids.

The chain couples TRBV12-3 or TRBV12-4 to TRBJ2-1; perhaps TRBD2 as D (6 bases). The CDR3 loop spans 14 amino acids. The V gene lost 3 bases and the J gene lost 5 bases, with 11 bases spanning the gap. CDR3 region: CASSFLTRNNEQFF. CDR3 DNA sequence: TGTGCCAGCAGTTTTCTGACTAGAAACAATGAGCAGTTCTTC.

This chain links TRBV13 with TRBJ2-7, with TRBD1 matching over 7 bases. The tail of the sequence fits TRBJ2-5 better, so the J call may be wrong. The CDR3 totals 15 residues. Germline-derived CDR1 and CDR2 are PRHDT and FYEKMQ (reference sequence). DNA for the CDR3: TGTGCCAGCAGCTTAGGTCCGGGACAGCTGGGGACCCAGTACTTC. Amino acids: CASSLGPGQLGTQYF.

This clonotype came up many times. This chain connects TRBV7-2 to TRBJ2-7; TRBD1 is a possible D gene (6 bases). CDR1 and CDR2 from the germline V gene are SGHTA and FQGNSA. CDR3 length: 12 residues. V dropped 6 bases and J dropped 7 bases, with 13 bases sitting between them. In nucleotides, the CDR3 is TGTGCCAGCAGTTTCGTTAGGGGGGAGCAGTACTTC. Translated, it gives CASSFVRGEQYF.